Below are 9 T cell receptor beta chains sequenced from a single sample in a study of beta chain features in type 1 diabetes. Whole-study results and caveats: Significant though moderate, a shortening of TCRB CDR3s appeared in all four CD4+ subsets of Type 1 diabetes patients.

The antigens these receptors bind are not known. Of the isolated RNA, all was reverse transcribed, and so the sequenced material was expressed TCRB transcripts. Assay: immunoSEQ multiplex PCR; the TCRdb copy retains only in-frame clones and omits some. The table records 250,000 to 300,000 clones, approximately 14% of them present only once. Sequencing input: naive CD4+ T cells from blood. These receptors all stem from a man in his thirties or forties with type 1 diabetes.

The rearrangement uses TRBV10-3 and TRBJ2-3; 7 positions agree with TRBD2. The CDR3 length is 14 residues. Per the germline V gene, CDR1 is ENHRY and CDR2 is SYGVKD. The J segment lost 2 bases and the V segment lost 7 bases, leaving 6 bases of the junction unmatched. The CDR3, as DNA: TGTGCCATCAAAAGGGCGGGAGACACAGATACGCAGTATTTT. Translating it yields CAIKRAGDTDTQYF.

There are a few counts of this clone. This rearrangement joins TRBV29-1 to TRBJ1-1; TRBD1 is a possible D gene (6 bases). CDR3 length: 15 residues. The V gene lost 7 bases and the J gene lost 4 bases, with 22 bases spanning the gap. Per germline, CDR1 SQVTM and CDR2 ANQGSEA. CDR3 DNA sequence: TGCAGCGCCGGGGGGCGGGGGGAGATTGCCACTGAAGCTTTCTTT. Residues: CSAGGRGEIATEAFF.

The sample holds a few counts of this clone. The chain uses TRBV2 and TRBJ2-7; 7 nucleotides align to TRBD2. Germline V gene sequence: CDR1 SNHLY, CDR2 FYNNEI. J gave up 3 bases and V 4 bases, and 6 bases lay outside the gene matches. The CDR3 has 14 residues. The CDR3 DNA reads TGTGCCAGCAGTGGGTCTAGCGGCGGCTACGAGCAGTACTTC. Translation: CASSGSSGGYEQYF.

The chain employs TRBV7-2 and TRBJ1-5; TRBD1 might be the D (6 bases). Looked up from germline, CDR1 is SGHTA and CDR2 is FQGNSA. With 5 bases removed from V and 0 bases from J, the gap between germline ends came to 17 bases. This CDR3 comprises 17 residues. The CDR3 is CASSPGQNSYSNQPQHF. In DNA, the CDR3 is TGTGCCAGCAGCCCCGGACAGAATAGTTATAGCAATCAGCCCCAGCATTTT.

This chain joins TRBV4-2 and TRBJ2-1; TRBD2 matches 11 bases. Germline V lookup: CDR1 LGHNA, CDR2 YNFKEQ. There are 16 residues in the CDR3. The J segment lost 13 bases and the V segment lost 3 bases, leaving 14 bases of the junction unmatched. CDR3 nucleotides: TGTGCCAGCAGCCAGGTTCTAGCGGGAGGCCAGGCTCGACAGTTCTTC. Protein: CASSQVLAGGQARQFF.

In its sample, this clone was seen a few times. The chain carries TRBV28 and TRBJ2-3, with TRBD2 identical over 7 bases. Per the germline V gene, CDR1 is MDHEN and CDR2 is SYDVKM. J lost 1 base, V lost 7 bases, and 2 bases had no gene match. The CDR3 loop spans 13 amino acids. CDR3 coding DNA: TGTGCCAGCATCACTAGCGGCACAGATACGCAGTATTTT. Encoded protein: CASITSGTDTQYF.

There are a few counts of this clone. The V call is TRBV7-9, the J call TRBJ2-5; tentative D call: TRBD2 (5 bases). Per germline, CDR1 SEHNR and CDR2 FQNEAQ (reference sequence). The CDR3 runs 14 residues. The V and J ends lost 4 bases and 0 bases respectively, with 9 bases between them. Written as DNA, the CDR3 is TGTGCCAGCAGCTCCGACTACGACCAAGAGACCCAGTACTTC. This encodes CASSSDYDQETQYF.

There are a few counts of this clone. The J gene is TRBJ2-1, the V gene TRBV6-5; no firm D call. Looked up from germline, CDR1 is MNHEY and CDR2 is SVGAGI. With 0 bases removed from V and 0 bases from J, the gap between germline ends came to 9 bases. This CDR3 has 16 amino acids. The CDR3 region has the DNA TGTGCCAGCAGTTACTCGACGAGGAGCTCCTACAATGAGCAGTTCTTC. This sequence encodes CASSYSTRSSYNEQFF.

This clone turned up a few times. The gene calls are TRBV7-9 and TRBJ1-1; 7 nucleotides align to TRBD1. V lost 2 bases to trimming and J lost 1 base; unmatched junction nucleotides: 4. The CDR3 runs 15 residues. CDR1 SEHNR and CDR2 FQNEAQ come from the germline V gene (reference sequence). The CDR3 region is CASSLTGTANTEAFF. The DNA for the CDR3 is TGTGCCAGCAGCTTAACCGGGACAGCGAACACTGAAGCTTTCTTT.